Following are 20 T cell receptor beta chains from one sample sequenced in a study of identifying expanded T cells in peripheral blood. Generated by immunoSEQ multiplex PCR, the TCRdb table keeps only in-frame clones and is missing some. The sample includes about 78,000 clones, 80% to 90% of them seen just once. The sample was blood. Receptors originate from a person aged 18 to 69 in good health.

The chain links TRBV19 to TRBJ2-7, with 9 bases identical to TRBD2. CDR1 and CDR2 (germline): LNHDA, SQIVND (reference sequence). The CDR3 loop spans 14 amino acids. V shed 6 bases and J 2 bases; nucleotides not matched to a gene: 5. The CDR3 nucleotides are TGTGCCAGTAGCCGATTAGCGGGAGCCTACGAGCAGTACTTC. As protein: CASSRLAGAYEQYF.

The J gene is TRBJ2-3, the V gene TRBV28; D not certain. The V and J ends lost 2 bases and 2 bases respectively, with 11 bases between them. Looked up from germline, CDR1 is MDHEN and CDR2 is SYDVKM. CDR3 length equals 15 residues. The CDR3 loop reads CASSLTKLFTDTQYF. CDR3 in DNA: TGTGCCAGCAGTTTAACAAAGCTATTCACAGATACGCAGTATTTT.

The chain has TRBV4-3 and TRBJ2-5; 9 bases agree with TRBD1. This CDR3 comprises 16 residues. The V and J ends lost 0 bases and 2 bases, in that order; junction bases with no gene match: 4. The germline CDR1 and CDR2 sequences are LGHNA and YSLEER. The CDR3 loop reads CASSQETGGGQETQYF. Here the CDR3 DNA reads TGCGCCAGCAGCCAAGAGACAGGGGGAGGTCAAGAGACCCAGTACTTC.

The gene calls are TRBV7-2 and TRBJ2-3; D gene unclear. The CDR3 consists of 12 residues. Germline loops: CDR1 SGHTA, CDR2 FQGNSA. V lost 1 base to trimming and J lost 4 bases, with 3 bases between them. The CDR3, as DNA: TGTGCCAGCAGCTTAGTTTCAGATACGCAGTATTTT. Encoded protein: CASSLVSDTQYF.

The chain links TRBV10-3 to TRBJ2-7, with 7 bases that match TRBD2. This CDR3 spans 16 amino acids. Unmatched junction bases numbered 7, after V lost 0 bases and J lost 2 bases. CDR1 is ENHRY and CDR2 is SYGVKD in the germline V gene. The CDR3 bases are TGTGCCATCAGTGAGTCGTTTACGGGACTAACCTACGAGCAGTACTTC. This codes for CAISESFTGLTYEQYF.

The rearrangement links TRBV7-3 to TRBJ2-5; possibly TRBD2 for D (5 bases). Germline CDR1 and CDR2: SGHTA and FQGTGA. Trimming cost V 5 bases and J 5 bases, with 12 bases left between them. The CDR3 is 13 residues long. DNA for the CDR3: TGTGCCAGCAGCCCCGGGCCGGGGGAGACCCAGTACTTC. As protein: CASSPGPGETQYF.

The chain links TRBV5-5 to TRBJ1-5, with TRBD1 identical over 8 bases. The V gene end was trimmed by 5 bases and the J gene end by 1 base; junction bases not matched to a gene: 5. The V gene's germline CDR1 is SGHKS and CDR2 YYEKEE (reference sequence). The CDR3 extends over 15 amino acids. CDR3 protein: CASSWDRQSNQPQHF. CDR3 in DNA: TGTGCCAGCAGTTGGGACAGGCAAAGCAATCAGCCCCAGCATTTT. Based on the CDR3 plus reference TRBV5-5 and TRBJ1-5, the full variable domain is DAGVTQSPTHLIKTRGQQVTLRCSPISGHKSVSWYQQVLGQGPQFIFQYYEKEERGRGNFPDRFSARQFPNYSSELNVNALLLGDSALYLCASSWDRQSNQPQHFGDGTRLSIL.

This clone was recorded a few times. This sequence joins TRBV6-4 and TRBJ2-3; 11 bases map to TRBD2. J lost 0 bases, V lost 3 bases, and 2 bases had no gene match. CDR3 length equals 16 residues. Germline CDR1 MRHNA, CDR2 SNTAGT. The CDR3 reads CASSELAGGSTDTQYF. DNA for the CDR3: TGTGCCAGCAGTGAATTAGCGGGAGGGAGCACAGATACGCAGTATTTT.

The genes are TRBV7-2 and TRBJ2-7; 11 nucleotides match TRBD2. This CDR3 contains 15 residues. In germline, CDR1 is SGHTA, CDR2 FQGNSA. V lost 3 bases and J lost 3; bases outside the gene matches: 4. The CDR3 DNA follows: TGTGCCAGCAGCTTGGTTAGCGGGAGGGACTACGAGCAGTACTTC. Translation gives CASSLVSGRDYEQYF.

The chain couples TRBV28 to TRBJ2-3, with D perhaps TRBD1 (8 bases). V lost 4 bases and J 6 bases, leaving 17 bases between the germline ends. The CDR3 loop spans 15 amino acids. Germline CDR1 MDHEN, CDR2 SYDVKM. CDR3 loop: CASSYNRGGVDTQYF. The CDR3 DNA is TGTGCCAGCAGTTATAACAGGGGGGGCGTGGATACGCAGTATTTT.

The rearrangement uses TRBV19 and TRBJ2-7; 7 bases align to TRBD1. V lost 6 bases to trimming and J lost 4 bases; unmatched junction nucleotides: 12. Germline-derived CDR1 and CDR2 are LNHDA and SQIVND (reference sequence). CDR3 size: 15 residues. CDR3 DNA: TGTGCCAGTAGCGGACAGGTCTCAACCATTTACGAGCAGTACTTC. It is translated as CASSGQVSTIYEQYF.

This clone showed up just a few times. The chain combines TRBV29-1 with TRBJ2-2; 8 bases agree with TRBD1. The CDR3 has 13 amino acids. CDR1 and CDR2 from the germline V gene are SQVTM and ANQGSEA. CDR3 nucleotides: TGCAGAATCGACAGGGGTCATGCCGGGGAGCTGTTTTTT. This sequence encodes CRIDRGHAGELFF.

The chain couples TRBV7-2 to TRBJ2-2; 7 bases align to TRBD2. This CDR3 has 17 residues. In germline, CDR1 is SGHTA, CDR2 FQGNSA. V trimming: 4 bases; J trimming: 3 bases; junction bases outside the gene matches: 11. CDR3 nucleotide sequence: TGTGCCAGCAGCTCGTCTGGGAGGGATCGAGACACCGGGGAGCTGTTTTTT. It is translated as CASSSSGRDRDTGELFF.

This clone came up once. Because the CDR3's place on the DNA is in doubt, the DNA is left out and the CDR3 is given as listed by TCRdb. This sequence joins TRBV27 and TRBJ2-7; the table gives TRBD1 as D, unverified against the DNA. The CDR3 length is 11 residues, termini included. Germline V gives CDR1 MNHEY, CDR2 SMNVEV (reference sequence). The CDR3 spells CASSFGTGIYF.

In its sample, this clone was seen many times. The sample holds other DNA sequences that translate to the same CDR3. The chain joins TRBV29-1 to TRBJ1-1, with D hard to call. Trimming pared 0 bases from V and 3 bases from J, leaving 5 bases between. Germline assignment: CDR1 SQVTM and CDR2 ANQGSEA. This CDR3 is 12 amino acids long. The CDR3, as DNA: TGCAGCGTTGAAGATCCGTACACTGAAGCTTTCTTT. This gives the protein CSVEDPYTEAFF. The full variable domain, rest sourced from reference TRBV29-1 and TRBJ1-1, is SAVISQKPSRDICQRGTSLTIQCQVDSQVTMMFWYRQQPGQSLTLIATANQGSEATYESGFVIDKFPISRPNLTFSTLTVSNMSPEDSSIYLCSVEDPYTEAFFGQGTRLTVV.

The chain carries TRBV7-9 and TRBJ1-1; D ambiguous. The V gene's germline CDR1 is SEHNR and CDR2 FQNEAQ (reference sequence). This CDR3 is built from 14 residues. The V gene lost 2 bases and the J gene lost 3 bases, with 10 bases spanning the gap. CDR3 nucleotides: TGTGCCAGCAGCTTACAGGTCGGCGACACTGAAGCTTTCTTT. It specifies CASSLQVGDTEAFF.

This clone showed up just a few times. The chain employs TRBV29-1 and TRBJ1-1; D is unresolved. The CDR3 spans 12 residues. Germline V CDR1 and CDR2: SQVTM, ANQGSEA. Trimming took 5 bases from V and 11 from J, leaving 18 bases between them. The CDR3 region is CSVLPDVDVAFF. In DNA, the CDR3 is TGCAGCGTTTTGCCGGACGTGGATGTGGCTTTCTTT.

The chain carries TRBV5-6 and TRBJ1-1; possibly TRBD1 for D (6 bases). Trimming pared 1 base from V and 0 bases from J, leaving 10 bases between. This CDR3 comprises 15 residues. Germline CDR1 is SGHDT and CDR2 is YYEEEE. The CDR3 region is CASSLTTGMNTEAFF. The CDR3 bases are TGTGCCAGCAGCTTGACGACAGGTATGAACACTGAAGCTTTCTTT.

The chain joins TRBV6-5 to TRBJ1-1; tentative D call: TRBD1 (5 bases). The V and J ends lost 6 bases and 4 bases respectively, with 18 bases between them. The CDR3 has 15 residues. Looked up from germline, CDR1 is MNHEY and CDR2 is SVGAGI. Written as DNA, the CDR3 is TGTGCCAGCAGCCCTACCGGCGGGGGAGGCACTGAAGCTTTCTTT. It yields the protein CASSPTGGGGTEAFF.

V and J are TRBV5-4 and TRBJ2-1, with 9 bases aligning to TRBD2. With 4 bases clipped from V and 1 base from J, the junction kept 3 bases outside the gene matches. In germline, CDR1 is SGHNT, CDR2 YYREEE (reference sequence). The CDR3 length is 15 residues. This chain's CDR3 is CASSQTSGSYNEQFF. In DNA, the CDR3 is TGTGCCAGCAGCCAAACTAGCGGGTCCTACAATGAGCAGTTCTTC.